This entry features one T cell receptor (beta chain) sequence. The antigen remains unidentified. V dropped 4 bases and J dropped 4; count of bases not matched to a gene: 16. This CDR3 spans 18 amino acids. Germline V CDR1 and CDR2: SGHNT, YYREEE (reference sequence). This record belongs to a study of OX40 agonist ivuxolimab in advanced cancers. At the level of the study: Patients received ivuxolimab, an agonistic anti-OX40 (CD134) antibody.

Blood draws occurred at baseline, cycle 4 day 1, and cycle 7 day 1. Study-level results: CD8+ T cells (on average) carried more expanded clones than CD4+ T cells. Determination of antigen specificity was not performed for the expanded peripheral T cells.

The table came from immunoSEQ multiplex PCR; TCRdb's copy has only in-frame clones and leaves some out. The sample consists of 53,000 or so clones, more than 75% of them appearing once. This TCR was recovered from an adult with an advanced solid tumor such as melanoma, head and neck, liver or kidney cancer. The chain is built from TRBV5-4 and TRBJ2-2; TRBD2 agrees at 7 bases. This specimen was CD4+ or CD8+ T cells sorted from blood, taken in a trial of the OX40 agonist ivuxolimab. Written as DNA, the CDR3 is TGTGCCAGCAGCACCGTATACCTCGGACTAGGCGTCACCGGGGAGCTGTTTTTT. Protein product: CASSTVYLGLGVTGELFF.